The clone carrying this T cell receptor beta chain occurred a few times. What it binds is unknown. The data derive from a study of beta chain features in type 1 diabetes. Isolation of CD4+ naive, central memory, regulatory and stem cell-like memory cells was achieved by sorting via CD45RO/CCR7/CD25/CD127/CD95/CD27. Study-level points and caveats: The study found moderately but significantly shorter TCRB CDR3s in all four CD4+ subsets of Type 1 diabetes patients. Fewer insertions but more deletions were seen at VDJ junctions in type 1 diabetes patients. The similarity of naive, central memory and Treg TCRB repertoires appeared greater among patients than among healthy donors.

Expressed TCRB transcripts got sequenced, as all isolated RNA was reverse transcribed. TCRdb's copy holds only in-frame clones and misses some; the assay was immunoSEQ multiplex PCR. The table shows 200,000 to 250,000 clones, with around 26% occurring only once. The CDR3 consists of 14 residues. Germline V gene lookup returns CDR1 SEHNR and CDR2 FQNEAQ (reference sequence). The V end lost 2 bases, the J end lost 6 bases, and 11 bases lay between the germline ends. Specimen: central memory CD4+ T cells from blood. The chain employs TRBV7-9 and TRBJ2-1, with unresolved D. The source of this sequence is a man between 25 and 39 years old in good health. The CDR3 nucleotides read TGTGCCAGCAGCTTATCGTATAGTGGCAATGAGCAGTTCTTC. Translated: CASSLSYSGNEQFF.